Detailed here is one T cell receptor beta chain. Its antigen remains unidentified. No much larger clonotype is one base removed from it; base qualities were not supplied. This specimen comes from a study of cytomegalovirus exposure and HLA in healthy donors (dated by TCRdb to 2016 to 2017). Background for the entire study: According to an earlier analysis of around 600 of the donors, roughly 180 million T cells yielded 117 million unique TCR beta sequences and around 280 Gb of sequence data. The study was designed to test whether signatures of past pathogen exposure could be identified by cataloging public T cell receptors. On average, over 200,000 unique TCR beta nucleotide sequences were sequenced per donor among 300 to 500 genotyped donors of the cohort, with roughly 18% of those sequences being non-productive. Every discovery cohort repertoire had been produced on one sequencing platform. A separate validation cohort of roughly 110 different subjects was used in addition to the 666-subject first cohort. The number of typed donors differed by locus: about 629-630 for A, B, C, DRB1 and DQB1; 500 to 550 for DQA1; some 590 for DPA1; and roughly 470 for DPB1. About 330 gigabases of sequencing data and roughly 81 million unique TCR sequences made up an early release that covered 640 HLA-typed donors. Among the approximately 420 genotyped donors, approximately 77% belonged to the genetic ancestry cluster associated with self-reported Caucasian donors. In a later analysis, previously published TCR beta repertoires from hundreds of donors were re-analyzed and high-resolution HLA genotyping was added so that TCR occurrence patterns could be studied. To decide whether each TCR beta V gene segment behaved as functional or pseudogenic, an earlier analysis of fewer than 750 of the donors relied on high-throughput TCR beta sequencing. Rather than drawing on any new phenotypic data, the later analysis identified candidate immune exposures from TCR beta sequences and the way those sequences occurred across donors. Using immunosequencing, the study profiled T cell repertoires from roughly 650 subjects and related those repertoires to cytomegalovirus serostatus. To predict cytomegalovirus infection status, the study combined high-throughput TCR immunosequencing, statistical association of individual TCRs with disease status, and machine learning. Donor age, sex, ethnicity and CMV serostatus were compiled alongside the repertoire data. Genome-wide SNP genotypes for about 60% of the roughly 670 donors were used in a later genetic analysis, which treated that subset as a discovery cohort. Both class I and class II loci were covered by HLA typing, at four-digit resolution. Roughly 5 DR-DQ haplotypes were treated as single units for association and clustering because of strong linkage in the cohort.

The cohort was made up of approximately 700 healthy bone marrow donors. At the time of sampling, every cohort member was nominally healthy, though immune exposures that went unrecorded were likely present. The donor was CMV seropositive and belonged to the group of 250 to 300 seropositive cohort members. A peripheral blood sample was collected from each donor, and TCR beta sequencing was performed on peripheral blood mononuclear cells. Genomic DNA extraction from the blood cell samples was performed with the Qiagen DNeasy Blood Extraction Kit. Taken from the germline V gene, the CDR1 and CDR2 loops are MGHRA and YSYEKL. At the junction V is shortened by 4 bases and J by 4 bases; bases outside the gene matches: 12. The CDR3 sequence holds 17 residues, the cysteine and phenylalanine included. Just CDR3 DNA is preserved here, 51 bases in frame from base 1. The paper as a whole reports these results and caveats: Broadly in line with IMGT annotations, most TCR beta V segments showed up in productive rearrangements about 87% or about 30% of the time in an earlier analysis of about 500 of the donors. In a later analysis, HLA-associated TCR beta chains showed more clonal expansion and lower generation probabilities than non-associated chains that were equally common. A further reported finding was that TCR beta sequences accurately predicted the HLA-A and HLA-B alleles for most subjects in the first cohort. A later analysis found that most CMV-associated TCR beta chains appeared HLA-restricted, with HLA associations seemingly driven largely by CMV exposure. Because counts were too low, seventeen rarely observed V segments, including chromosome 9 orphons, were excluded from the earlier analysis of under 650 of the donors. Immune exposure information for the cohort was limited to CMV serostatus. The presence/absence analyses assumed that sequencing depth was roughly uniform across donors, and that assumption may not be true. A later analysis reported that several top co-occurrence clusters appeared linked to parvovirus B19, influenza, CMV and Epstein-Barr virus. In the study, 164 TCR beta chains were listed as associated with cytomegalovirus. In a later genetic analysis, fewer N-insertions in productive TCRs were reported among donors in an Asian-associated ancestry cluster than the roughly 700-donor mean. The 87-base-pair reads could not distinguish some IMGT-functional V segments, including TRBV6-2 and TRBV6-3, so those segments were excluded. The cohort was sequenced for TCR beta chains only, and without alpha or paired-chain data the features that could be detected were limited. A cluster of highly shared sequence variants was judged likely to represent a technical artifact of the sequencing pipeline. When HLA alleles, especially DR and DQ, strongly co-occurred, TCR associations were difficult to assign to individual alleles. In vitro tests confirmed that a few of the cytomegalovirus-associated TCR beta chains recognize cytomegalovirus antigens. Cytomegalovirus status was reported to be diagnosed by the classifier with high specificity and sensitivity in both the original and validation cohorts. A later genetic analysis associated a missense DCLRE1C variant with V-gene and J-gene trimming of TCR beta chains, and an independent cohort replicated the association. According to a later analysis, TCR association rates differed among HLA loci, with DRB1 alleles showing the most associated TCRs and HLA-C alleles showing the fewest. Correlated functional status among segregating V segments might be attributable to linkage disequilibrium, but an unknown experimental factor could not be ruled out. Most TCR sequences were seen in very few donors, while some public TCRs were found in many individuals. In a later analysis, some 18,000 TCR beta sequences were associated with specific HLA alleles at a false discovery rate of 0.05. Because some donors lacked HLA typing at each locus, the association tests relied only on the typed subset. It was suggested by the authors that the approach could potentially be generalized to other disease states and immunological phenotypes.

Receptors were amplified or captured by the immunoSEQ multiplex PCR assay. A mixture of 60 forward primers for TCR Vbeta segments and 13 reverse primers for TCR Jbeta segments was used in the multiplex PCR. The CDR3 region of rearranged TCR beta genes was amplified from genomic DNA by a multiplex PCR assay. Amplified TCR beta libraries were sequenced as 87-base-pair reads on the Illumina HiSeq System. Per the authors' processing: In a later analysis, tens of millions of unique TCR beta chains were counted across the 650 to 750 repertoires, and around 11 million of these chains were shared by at least two donors. Raw reads were error-corrected and collapsed into unique sequences with a nearest-neighbor algorithm that merged closely related sequences to remove PCR and sequencing errors. CDR3 sequences were aligned to IMGT reference sequences to assign V, D and J gene segments. Each retained sequence needed at least a six-nucleotide match to both a V gene segment and a J gene segment. Rearrangements were called productive when the CDR3 lacked stop codons and stayed in frame with V and J; all others were non-productive. Following IMGT convention, CDR3 was defined as the stretch from the second conserved V-encoded cysteine to the conserved J-encoded phenylalanine. Sequences without an unambiguous match to a single V gene segment were excluded from the earlier analysis of a few hundred of the donors. In an earlier analysis of a few hundred of the donors, V segments were called functional above 56.7% productive rearrangements and were called segregating when the between-donor standard deviation exceeded 5%. A statistical classification framework was developed to diagnose cytomegalovirus status using the catalog of TCR beta chain sequences. V and J gene assignment, in a later analysis, came from comparing TCR nucleotide sequences with IMGT/GENE-DB human TR gene sequences. Using the TCRdist pipeline, a later analysis assigned CDR3 sequences along with most-parsimonious VDJ recombination scenarios. In a later analysis, each TCR beta chain was defined by its CDR3 amino acid sequence together with its V-gene family, and reads without a unique V-gene family were excluded. In a later analysis, around 600 highly shared, low-generation-probability nucleotide sequences were removed to address suspected cross-contamination and a sequencing artifact. For each public chain, a later analysis derived a clonal expansion index from normalized ranks of inferred template counts within each repertoire. A later analysis computed generation probabilities with a VDJ recombination model fitted to out-of-frame rearrangements, and checked the results against IGoR. In a later analysis, hypergeometric tests were used to score TCR-TCR, TCR-HLA and TCR-CMV co-occurrence, with a repertoire-size bias correction applied to TCR pairs. To estimate false discovery rates, a later analysis permuted the HLA or CMV assignments 20 times. In a later analysis, co-occurring TCRs were grouped using DBSCAN, with TCRdist sequence similarity added in when clustering inside HLA-allele-positive subsets. For co-occurrence clustering, repertoires with fewer than 30,000 or more than 120,000 public chains were excluded, along with roughly five repertoires with anomalous nucleotide sharing. The table was pulled from immuneACCESS by TCRdb, which kept in-frame rearrangements only. Such tables lose some clones; where checked, under half of the loss comes from unresolved V genes, and the rest has no known cause. The DNA was the basis for D and trimming; V, J and clone size are from that table. In all, the sample holds about 160,000 clones, and 70% to 80% of those were seen once. 8.5% to 10% of the sample is in the top ten clones.

This TCR came from a man aged 18 to 30 in good health and CMV-seropositive. The chain uses TRBV4-1 and TRBJ1-4; the junction holds 7 bases that match TRBD1. Sequenced input: PBMCs. The DNA sequence follows: TGCGCCAGCAGCCCGACTTTCCCGGGACAGCTTAATGAAAAACTGTTTTTT. Its protein product is CASSPTFPGQLNEKLFF.